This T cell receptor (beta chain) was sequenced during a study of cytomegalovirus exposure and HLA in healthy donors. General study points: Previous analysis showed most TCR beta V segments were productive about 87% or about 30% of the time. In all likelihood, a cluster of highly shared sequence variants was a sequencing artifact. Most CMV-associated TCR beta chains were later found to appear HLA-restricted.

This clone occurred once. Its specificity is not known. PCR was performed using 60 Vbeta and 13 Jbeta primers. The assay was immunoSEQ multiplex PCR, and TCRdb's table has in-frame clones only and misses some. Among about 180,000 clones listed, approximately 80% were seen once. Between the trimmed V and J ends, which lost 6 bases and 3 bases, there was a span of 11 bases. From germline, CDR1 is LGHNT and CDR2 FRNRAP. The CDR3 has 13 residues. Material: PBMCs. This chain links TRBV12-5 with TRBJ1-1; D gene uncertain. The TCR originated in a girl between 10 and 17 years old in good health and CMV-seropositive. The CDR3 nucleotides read TGTGCTAGTGGCACCCACAGTTACACTGAAGCTTTCTTT. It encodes CASGTHSYTEAFF.